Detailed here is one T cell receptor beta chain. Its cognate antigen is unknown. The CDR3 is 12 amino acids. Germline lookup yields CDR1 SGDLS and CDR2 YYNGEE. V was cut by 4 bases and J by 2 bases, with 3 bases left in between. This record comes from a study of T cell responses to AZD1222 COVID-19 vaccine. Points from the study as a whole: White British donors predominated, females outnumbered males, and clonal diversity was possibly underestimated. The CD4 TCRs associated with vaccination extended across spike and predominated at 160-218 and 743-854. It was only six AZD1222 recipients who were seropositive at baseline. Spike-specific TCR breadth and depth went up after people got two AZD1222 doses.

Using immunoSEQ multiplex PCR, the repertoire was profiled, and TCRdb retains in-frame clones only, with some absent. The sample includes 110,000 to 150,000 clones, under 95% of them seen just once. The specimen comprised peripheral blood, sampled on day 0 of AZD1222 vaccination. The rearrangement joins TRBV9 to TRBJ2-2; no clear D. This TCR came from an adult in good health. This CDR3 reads CASSFNTGELFF. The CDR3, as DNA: TGTGCCAGCAGCTTTAACACCGGGGAGCTGTTTTTT.